Below, 30 T cell receptor beta chains from the same sample are listed, as sequenced in a study of naive and memory T cell subsets. Two oligonucleotides, mixed equimolar, formed the beta constant-region primer covering TRBC1 and TRBC2. From the UMI-ligation and nested PCR reads, TCRdb called clonotypes with MiXCR, one entry per CDR3 protein. This table has 70,000 to 95,000 distinct CDR3 sequences, approximately 6.5% appearing once. The sample comprised central memory CD4+ T cells from blood. The receptors come from a human donor in good health.

This chain connects TRBV12-3 or TRBV12-4 to TRBJ2-5, with 11 bases that match TRBD2. Unmatched junction bases numbered 6, after V lost 4 bases and J lost 2 bases. This CDR3 comprises 16 residues. The CDR3 bases are TGTGCCAGCAGTTCGAACTTAGCGGGAGGGCAAGAGACCCAGTACTTC. Its translation is CASSSNLAGGQETQYF.

This clonotype was found many times. J is TRBJ1-1 and V is TRBV2; D is possibly TRBD1 (5 bases). The CDR3 runs 15 residues. V was shortened by 4 bases and J by 3 bases, with 15 bases between the two germline ends. Germline V gene sequence: CDR1 SNHLY, CDR2 FYNNEI. The CDR3 sequence is CASSAPGLRDTEAFF. The CDR3 DNA reads TGTGCCAGCAGTGCTCCGGGCCTCAGGGACACTGAAGCTTTCTTT.

There are many counts of this clonotype. This chain uses TRBV7-3 with TRBJ1-5, with TRBD1 matching 9 bases. CDR1 and CDR2 (germline): SGHTA, FQGTGA. The ends lost 5 bases at V and 2 bases at J; junction bases unmatched: 13. There are 18 residues in the CDR3. CDR3 nucleotide sequence: TGTGCCAGCAGCCCCCAGGGGACAGGGTCCCGCGGCAATCAGCCCCAGCATTTT. Translated: CASSPQGTGSRGNQPQHF.

This sequence joins TRBV7-9 and TRBJ2-3, with 8 positions matching TRBD1. This CDR3 is 15 amino acids long. Trimming removed 5 bases from V and 4 bases from J; junction bases left unmatched: 8. Germline CDR1 is SEHNR and CDR2 is FQNEAQ (reference sequence). This CDR3 is CASSRGTTGADTQYF. The CDR3 bases are TGTGCCAGCAGCCGGGGTACGACAGGGGCAGATACGCAGTATTTT.

This clonotype was seen at least ten times. The rearrangement uses TRBV20-1 and TRBJ1-2, with unresolved D. Trimming removed 3 bases from V and 3 bases from J, with 11 bases in between. The CDR3 contains 13 residues. Per the germline V gene, CDR1 is DFQATT and CDR2 is SNEGSKA (reference sequence). Here the CDR3 DNA reads TGCAGTGCTAGTTTATCATACGACTATGGCTACACCTTC. Amino acids: CSASLSYDYGYTF.

This clonotype was counted between two and nine times. The V gene is TRBV29-1, the J gene TRBJ2-2; D may be TRBD2 (5 bases). Germline V gene lookup returns CDR1 SQVTM and CDR2 ANQGSEA. Deletions cut 1 base from V and 4 bases from J, with 7 bases between. The CDR3 spans 13 residues. The DNA of the CDR3 is TGCAGCGTTGAAGGCGGGCGCACCGGGGAGCTGTTTTTT. Protein: CSVEGGRTGELFF.

This clonotype appeared a few times. The chain recombines TRBV5-4 with TRBJ2-7, with 8 positions matching TRBD2. V dropped 1 base and J dropped 6; count of bases not matched to a gene: 12. Germline CDR1 SGHNT, CDR2 YYREEE (reference sequence). This CDR3 is 16 amino acids long. The CDR3 region is CASSLPGPGLVPEQYF. The CDR3 DNA follows: TGTGCCAGCAGCTTGCCGGGACCGGGACTAGTGCCCGAGCAGTACTTC.

The V call is TRBV7-8, the J call TRBJ2-5, with D perhaps TRBD1 (6 bases). Trimming cost V 2 bases and J 5 bases, with 21 bases left between them. The CDR3 extends over 17 amino acids. Germline V gene sequence: CDR1 SGHVS, CDR2 FQNEAQ. CDR3 amino acids: CASSLSLRSAGVETQYF. The CDR3 DNA reads as TGTGCCAGCAGCTTATCCCTACGCTCAGCAGGGGTCGAGACCCAGTACTTC.

This clonotype was seen many times. V gene TRBV6-2 or TRBV6-3 combines with J gene TRBJ2-3, with a possible D match to TRBD2 (5 bases). Trimming cost V 8 bases and J 12 bases, with 24 bases left between them. Germline V gene sequence: CDR1 MNHEY, CDR2 SVGEGT. This CDR3 contains 14 residues. The CDR3 here is CASGSVSGIGLQYF. As DNA, the CDR3 is TGTGCCAGCGGTAGTGTTTCCGGGATCGGCCTACAGTATTTT.

This clonotype was counted at least ten times. V is TRBV18 and J is TRBJ1-1; TRBD1 matches at 7 bases. CDR3 length equals 13 residues. V lost 8 bases, J lost 5 bases, and 8 bases stayed unmatched. In germline, CDR1 is KGHSH, CDR2 LQKENI. The CDR3 coding sequence is TGTGCCAGCCAGCCCAGGGGGGATACTGAAGCTTTCTTT. Protein: CASQPRGDTEAFF.

In its sample, this clonotype was seen many times. The genes are TRBV4-1 and TRBJ2-1, with D hard to call. CDR3 length equals 14 residues. Deletions cut 0 bases from V and 6 bases from J, with 9 bases between. Germline V CDR1 and CDR2: MGHRA, YSYEKL. CDR3 in amino acids: CASSQEQRGNEQFF. In DNA, the CDR3 is TGCGCCAGCAGCCAAGAGCAAAGAGGCAATGAGCAGTTCTTC.

This clonotype was seen many times. The chain is built from TRBV12-3 or TRBV12-4 and TRBJ1-6, with D uncertain. This CDR3 spans 13 amino acids. Trimming removed 5 bases at V and 5 bases at J, with 7 bases between. CDR3 in amino acids: CASSKHHNSPLHF. CDR3 DNA: TGTGCCAGCAGTAAACATCATAATTCACCCCTCCACTTT.

This clonotype was seen a few times. This chain links TRBV29-1 with TRBJ2-1, with TRBD2 matching 7 bases. J was trimmed by 10 bases and V by 4 bases; bases with no gene match: 10. The germline V gene encodes CDR1 SQVTM and CDR2 ANQGSEA. This CDR3 spans 13 amino acids. The CDR3 region is CSVVGGRGREQFF. DNA for the CDR3: TGCAGCGTTGTGGGAGGGCGCGGGCGGGAGCAGTTCTTC.

In this sample, this clonotype turned up a few times. The chain carries TRBV2 and TRBJ2-3, with 10 bases fitting TRBD2. J was trimmed by 1 base and V by 5 bases; bases with no gene match: 3. Germline values: CDR1 SNHLY, CDR2 FYNNEI. This CDR3 is 15 amino acids long. The CDR3 loop reads CASSPLAGGTDTQYF. Here the CDR3 DNA reads TGTGCCAGCAGTCCCCTAGCGGGGGGCACAGATACGCAGTATTTT.

This clonotype was detected many times. The rearrangement links TRBV7-2 to TRBJ2-2, with TRBD2 matching 7 bases. The CDR3 covers 14 residues. The V segment lost 6 bases and the J segment 8 bases; nucleotides outside the gene matches: 9. Germline-derived CDR1 and CDR2 are SGHTA and FQGNSA. In DNA form, the CDR3 reads TGTGCCAGCAGTCCTTTGTCGGGGGGAGGGGAGCTGTTTTTT. Protein product: CASSPLSGGGELFF.

This clonotype was counted only a few times. The rearrangement uses TRBV18 and TRBJ2-5, with 8 bases matching TRBD2. V dropped 2 bases and J dropped 2; count of bases not matched to a gene: 4. CDR3 size: 15 residues. Germline V gene data show CDR1 as KGHSH and CDR2 as LQKENI. The CDR3 reads CASSPGTRLQETQYF. In DNA form, the CDR3 reads TGTGCCAGCTCACCAGGGACTAGACTTCAAGAGACCCAGTACTTC.

This clonotype was found a few times. CDR3 DNA sequence: TGTGCCAGCTCACCCAAGGCAGGGGGAACAGATACGCAGTATTTT. It yields the protein CASSPKAGGTDTQYF. The chain couples TRBV18 to TRBJ2-3; TRBD1 aligns across 7 bases. Germline V CDR1 and CDR2: KGHSH, LQKENI. CDR3 length equals 15 residues. J gave up 3 bases and V 3 bases, and 6 bases lay outside the gene matches.

This clonotype was observed at least ten times. The chain is built from TRBV2 and TRBJ2-2; 9 bases agree with TRBD1. CDR1 is SNHLY, CDR2 FYNNEI, per germline. V was clipped by 5 bases and J by 5 bases; unmatched bases: 6. This CDR3 region has 15 residues. In nucleotides, the CDR3 is TGTGCCAGCAGTCGACAGGGGGATGTGACCGGGGAGCTGTTTTTT. This codes for CASSRQGDVTGELFF.

In its sample, this clonotype was seen a few times. This sequence joins TRBV20-1 and TRBJ2-3, with TRBD2 identical over 8 bases. The germline V gene has CDR1 DFQATT and CDR2 SNEGSKA (reference sequence). Trimming took 8 bases from V and 6 from J; bases not matched to a gene: 13. CDR3 size: 14 residues. The CDR3 here is CSLAGGGRWDTQYF. For the CDR3, the DNA is TGCAGTCTAGCTGGCGGGGGGAGGTGGGATACGCAGTATTTT.

There are many counts of this clonotype. The J gene is TRBJ1-1, the V gene TRBV7-2; a weak D match, TRBD1 (5 bases). Per the germline V gene, CDR1 is SGHTA and CDR2 is FQGNSA. CDR3 length equals 13 residues. V was cut by 1 base and J by 8 bases, with 11 bases left in between. In DNA, the CDR3 is TGTGCCAGCAGCTTAGTGTGGGGGGAAGAAGCTTTCTTT. Translated: CASSLVWGEEAFF.

This clonotype was counted a single time. The rearrangement links TRBV9 to TRBJ2-5; 8 nucleotides align to TRBD2. Losses at the gene ends were 1 base for V and 4 bases for J; bases not matched to a gene: 9. The CDR3 consists of 16 residues. Per germline, CDR1 SGDLS and CDR2 YYNGEE. CDR3 loop: CASSVWNGGAGETQYF. The CDR3 coding sequence is TGTGCCAGCAGCGTATGGAACGGGGGGGCCGGAGAGACCCAGTACTTC.

This clonotype was seen a handful of times. The chain recombines TRBV13 with TRBJ2-5, with 7 nucleotides matching TRBD1. CDR3 length: 14 residues. The germline V gene encodes CDR1 PRHDT and CDR2 FYEKMQ (reference sequence). V shed 3 bases, J shed 3 bases, and the junction held 4 bases outside the gene matches. The CDR3 region has the DNA TGTGCCAGCAGCTTCCGGGACAGCGAAGAGACCCAGTACTTC. Encoded protein: CASSFRDSEETQYF. Based on the CDR3 plus reference TRBV13 and TRBJ2-5, the full variable domain is AAGVIQSPRHLIKEKRETATLKCYPIPRHDTVYWYQQGPGQDPQFLISFYEKMQSDKGSIPDRFSAQQFSDYHSELNMSSLELGDSALYFCASSFRDSEETQYFGPGTRLLVL.

This clonotype has a handful of counts. J is TRBJ1-6 and V is TRBV20-1; the match to TRBD1 covers 9 bases. CDR1 is DFQATT and CDR2 is SNEGSKA in the germline V gene (reference sequence). This CDR3 has 18 residues. Trimming at V came to 1 base and at J to 6 bases, leaving 13 bases not matched to a gene. This CDR3 reads CSARGIGTGKIGNSPLHF. The CDR3 coding sequence is TGCAGTGCTAGAGGGATCGGGACAGGGAAGATTGGTAATTCACCCCTCCACTTT.

This clonotype came up many times. V gene TRBV6-6 combines with J gene TRBJ1-1; no firm D call. V was shortened by 0 bases and J by 0 bases, with 17 bases between the two germline ends. This CDR3 spans 18 amino acids. The germline V gene has CDR1 MNHNY and CDR2 SVGAGI (reference sequence). The CDR3 DNA follows: TGTGCCAGCAGTTACTCGATACATAAGGGAACGCTGAACACTGAAGCTTTCTTT. Translating it yields CASSYSIHKGTLNTEAFF.

In its sample, this clonotype was seen many times. This chain joins TRBV20-1 and TRBJ1-1; weak D call: TRBD1 (6 bases). Germline values: CDR1 DFQATT, CDR2 SNEGSKA (reference sequence). Trimming stripped 0 bases from V and 5 bases from J, with 16 bases between. CDR3 length equals 15 residues. In DNA form, the CDR3 reads TGCAGTGCTAGAGATCCCCAGGGGTATCGGACTGAAGCTTTCTTT. Amino acid sequence: CSARDPQGYRTEAFF.

The table lists this clonotype with a few counts. The V call is TRBV10-3, the J call TRBJ2-7; TRBD1 is a possible D gene (7 bases). Germline V CDR1 and CDR2: ENHRY, SYGVKD. Deletions cut 0 bases from V and 5 bases from J, with 17 bases between. The CDR3 runs 16 residues. The CDR3 bases are TGTGCCATCAGTGAGTCGAAAACAGGGGCGGGAAACGAGCAGTACTTC. This gives the protein CAISESKTGAGNEQYF.

There are a few counts of this clonotype. The chain employs TRBV12-5 and TRBJ2-3, with a possible D match to TRBD2 (6 bases). The CDR3 extends over 16 amino acids. CDR1 LGHNT and CDR2 FRNRAP come from the germline V gene. The V gene lost 5 bases and the J gene lost 0 bases, with 15 bases spanning the gap. The CDR3 bases are TGTGCTAGTGGTCCCGGGGACTTATCTAGCACAGATACGCAGTATTTT. It codes for CASGPGDLSSTDTQYF.

Ten or more counts support this clonotype. The V and J genes are TRBV11-2 and TRBJ1-4; D is unclear. The CDR3 length is 13 residues. Per germline, CDR1 SGHAT and CDR2 FQNNGV. The V end lost 5 bases, the J end lost 2 bases, and 6 bases lay between the germline ends. As DNA, the CDR3 is TGTGCCAGCAGCCGAGGGACTAATGAAAAACTGTTTTTT. Its translation: CASSRGTNEKLFF.

This clonotype showed up many times. The V call is TRBV7-2, the J call TRBJ2-5; tentatively, D is TRBD2 (5 bases). Germline V CDR1 and CDR2: SGHTA, FQGNSA. The CDR3 extends over 14 amino acids. V was shortened by 0 bases and J by 0 bases, with 5 bases between the two germline ends. The CDR3 coding sequence is TGTGCCAGCAGCTTAGCGGGAGACCAAGAGACCCAGTACTTC. It specifies CASSLAGDQETQYF.

There are many counts of this clonotype. The V call is TRBV12-3 or TRBV12-4, the J call TRBJ1-2; 9 nucleotides match TRBD1. J was trimmed by 1 base and V by 6 bases; bases with no gene match: 6. This CDR3 has 15 residues. The CDR3 DNA is TGTGCCAGCAGGGACGGGGACAGGGTTAACTATGGCTACACCTTC. Its translation is CASRDGDRVNYGYTF.